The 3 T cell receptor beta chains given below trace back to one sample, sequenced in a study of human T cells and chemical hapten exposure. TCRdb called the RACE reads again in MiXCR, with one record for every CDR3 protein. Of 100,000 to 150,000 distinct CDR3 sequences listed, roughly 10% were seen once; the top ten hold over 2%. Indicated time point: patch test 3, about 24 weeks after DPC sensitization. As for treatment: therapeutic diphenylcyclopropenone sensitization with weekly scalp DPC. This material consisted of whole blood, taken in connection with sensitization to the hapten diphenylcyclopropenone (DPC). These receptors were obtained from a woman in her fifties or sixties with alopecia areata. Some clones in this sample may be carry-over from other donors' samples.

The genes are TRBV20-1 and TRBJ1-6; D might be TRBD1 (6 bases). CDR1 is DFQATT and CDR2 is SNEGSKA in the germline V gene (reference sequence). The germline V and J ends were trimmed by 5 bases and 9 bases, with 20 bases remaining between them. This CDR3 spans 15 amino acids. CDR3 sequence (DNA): TGCAGTGCTGACGCGGGGGGGCGAGGTGGTTCACCCCTCCACTTT. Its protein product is CSADAGGRGGSPLHF.

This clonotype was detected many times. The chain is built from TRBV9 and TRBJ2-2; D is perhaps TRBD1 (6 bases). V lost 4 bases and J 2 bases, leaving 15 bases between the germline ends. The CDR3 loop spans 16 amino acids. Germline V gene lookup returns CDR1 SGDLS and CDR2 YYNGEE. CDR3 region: CASSPRWGRNTGELFF. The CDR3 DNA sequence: TGTGCCAGCAGCCCCCGCTGGGGGCGCAACACCGGGGAGCTGTTTTTT.

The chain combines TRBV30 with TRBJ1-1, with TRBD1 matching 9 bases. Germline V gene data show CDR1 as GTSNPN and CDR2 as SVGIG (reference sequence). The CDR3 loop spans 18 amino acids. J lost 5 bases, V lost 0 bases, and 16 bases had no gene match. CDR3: CAWSVGPRTGARGTEAFF. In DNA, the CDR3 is TGTGCCTGGAGTGTAGGCCCACGGACAGGGGCCCGGGGGACTGAAGCTTTCTTT.